This TCR beta chain is drawn from a study of CD8 T cells in ankylosing spondylitis. This clonotype was detected a few times. Its antigen is currently unknown. Germline CDR1 reads SGDLS; CDR2 reads YYNGEE. The CDR3 totals 12 residues. V lost 2 bases and J 6 bases, leaving 5 bases between the germline ends. Making the TCR beta libraries involved quantitative 5'-RACE with molecular barcodes. TCRdb called the 5' RACE reads again in MiXCR, with one record for every CDR3 protein. The sample carries about 360,000 distinct CDR3 sequences, 20% recorded once. Notes on the study in general: In ankylosing spondylitis blood, a motif of roughly eight highly homologous TCR beta variants appeared characteristic. In synovial fluid and blood from reactive arthritis, some motif variants were previously reported. The study looked at matched synovial fluid samples from ankylosing spondylitis patients. Disease-linked clones were reported to be significantly enriched there.

Source material: blood, either unsorted or a sorted T cell fraction (not recorded which). The sequence derives from a male donor with ankylosing spondylitis or in good health (not recorded which). The chain employs TRBV9 and TRBJ2-2; D gene unclear. The CDR3 sequence: CASSVPPGELFF. The CDR3 DNA reads as TGTGCCAGCAGCGTCCCGCCCGGGGAGCTGTTTTTT.